Sequencing of this T cell receptor (beta chain) was carried out in a study of response to subunit inactivated influenza vaccine. Study outcomes and limitations: After each seasonal influenza vaccination, few new T cells are recruited, the authors suggested.

Note on this clonotype: Its antigen remains unknown.

This CDR3 region has 15 residues. In germline, CDR1 is SGHTA, CDR2 FQGNSA. Between the trimmed V and J ends, which lost 2 bases and 8 bases, there was a span of 13 bases. TCRdb reprocessed the RT-PCR reads with MiXCR, giving one entry per CDR3 protein. This sample has about 700,000 distinct CDR3 sequences, with 15% to 18% found just once. The source is a man aged 50-60 years who received an inactivated influenza vaccine. V is TRBV7-2 and J is TRBJ1-6; a possible D gene is TRBD1 (6 bases). This material consisted of PBMCs from blood, taken about 12 days after vaccination. CDR3 sequence (DNA): TGTGCCAGCAGCTTAAGTTTTCAGGGGTATTCACCCCTCCACTTT. Amino acids: CASSLSFQGYSPLHF.